What follows is one T cell receptor (beta chain) and its context. Its antigen remains unknown. The sample comes from a study of vaccination and CD4 T cells after COVID-19. Study overall: Post-COVID sampling occurred a median about 110 days after diagnosis (range 35 to 161). The cells were exposed to overlapping spike peptides originating from SARS-CoV-2, HCoV-NL63, HCoV-OC43 and HCoV-229E for stimulation.

Treatment denoted: approximately 11-day PBMC culture with coronavirus spike peptide pools or control peptides (ViraFEST assay). With the Oncomine TCR Beta short-read assay, DNA from cultured CD4+ T cells was sequenced. DNA came from CD4+ T cells after culture. TCRdb analysed the PCR reads with MiXCR anew, one entry per CDR3 protein. The sample holds about 20,000 distinct CDR3 sequences, around 80% seen once. Source: CD4+ T cells from blood, cultured in vitro, taken after SARS-CoV-2 vaccination. The sequence derives from a human donor who received a COVID-19 vaccine.

Written as DNA, the CDR3 is TGTGCCAGTGCTTCGGGCATTATCAATCAGCCCCAGCATTTT. This sequence encodes CASASGIINQPQHF. The V gene is TRBV25-1, the J gene TRBJ1-5; D is undetermined. V was pared by 9 bases and J by 3 bases, with 15 bases between. CDR1 and CDR2 (germline): MGHDK, SYGVNS. This CDR3 has 14 residues.